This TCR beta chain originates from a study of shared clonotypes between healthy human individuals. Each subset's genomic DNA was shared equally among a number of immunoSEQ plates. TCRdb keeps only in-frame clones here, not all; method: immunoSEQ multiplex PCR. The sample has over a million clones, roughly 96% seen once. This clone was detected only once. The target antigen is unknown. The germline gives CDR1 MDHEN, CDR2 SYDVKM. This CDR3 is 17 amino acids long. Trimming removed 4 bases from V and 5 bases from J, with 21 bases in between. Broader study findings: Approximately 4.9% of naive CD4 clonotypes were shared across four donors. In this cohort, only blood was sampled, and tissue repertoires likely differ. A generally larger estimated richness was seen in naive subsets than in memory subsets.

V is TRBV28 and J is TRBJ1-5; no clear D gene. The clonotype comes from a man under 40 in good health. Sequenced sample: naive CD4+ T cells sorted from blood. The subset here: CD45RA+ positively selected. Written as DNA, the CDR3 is TGTGCCAGCAGTTCCCGACTCTACACAAAAGGCTATCAGCCCCAGCATTTT. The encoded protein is CASSSRLYTKGYQPQHF.